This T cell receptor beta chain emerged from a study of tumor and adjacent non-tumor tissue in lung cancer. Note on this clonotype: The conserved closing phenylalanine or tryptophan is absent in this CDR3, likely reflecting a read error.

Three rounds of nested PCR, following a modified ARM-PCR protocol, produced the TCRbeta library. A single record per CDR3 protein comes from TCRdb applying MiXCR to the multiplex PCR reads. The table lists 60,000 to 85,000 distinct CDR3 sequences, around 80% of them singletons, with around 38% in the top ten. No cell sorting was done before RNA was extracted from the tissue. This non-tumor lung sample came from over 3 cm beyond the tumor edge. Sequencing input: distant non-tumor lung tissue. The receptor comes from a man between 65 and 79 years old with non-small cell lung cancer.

The CDR3 region is CASSPRGSYNEQFL. The CDR3, as DNA: TGCGCCAGCAGTCCGCGGGGCTCCTACAATGAGCAGTTCTTA. The J gene is TRBJ2-1, the V gene TRBV10-1; maybe TRBD2 (6 bases). CDR1 and CDR2 (germline): WNHNN, SYGVQD (reference sequence). The CDR3 loop spans 14 amino acids. Trimming shortened V by 5 bases and J by 0 bases, and 8 bases separated the two germline ends.